This TCR beta chain was obtained from a study of graft-versus-host responses after intestinal transplantation. Comment on this clone: Its cognate antigen is unknown.

There are 16 residues in the CDR3. Per the germline V gene, CDR1 is MNHEY and CDR2 is SVGAGI. Deletions cut 3 bases from V and 3 bases from J, with 12 bases between. Repertoires were generated with immunoSEQ multiplex PCR, while TCRdb's copy carries only in-frame clones and drops some. Of tens of thousands of clones listed, roughly 89% were seen once; the top ten hold about 0.3%. This receptor was identified in a human donor who received an intestinal transplant. This rearrangement joins TRBV6-5 to TRBJ1-6; D is perhaps TRBD1 (5 bases). The sample was unstimulated CD4+ T cells sorted from spleen or lymph node cells, taken before intestinal transplant. CDR3 nucleotide sequence: TGTGCCAGCAGTTATCTGCGGGGCCGCTATAATTCACCCCTCCACTTT. Translating gives CASSYLRGRYNSPLHF.